The T cell receptor beta chain described here comes from a study of HIV-infected patients and healthy controls. This clonotype was detected many times. Its antigen is not identified. Study observations and caveats: MAIT alpha-chain CDR3s were frequent in healthy controls, depleted in HIV+. Healthy control repertoires had roughly threefold more distinct CDR3s than untreated HIV+ repertoires, and higher Shannon diversity.

The repertoire came from unfractionated whole blood and reflected all unsorted peripheral T cells. The V end was cut by 0 bases, the J end by 1 base, with 12 bases between. CDR1 is LGHDT, CDR2 YNNKEL, per germline (reference sequence). There are 17 residues in the CDR3. Approximately 500 ng RNA was reverse transcribed with alpha and beta constant-region primers. Alpha and beta chain libraries were made separately by chain-specific third strand synthesis with multiplexing indices. Using its own MiXCR run on the 5' RACE reads, TCRdb lists one record per CDR3 protein. Among about 8,300 distinct CDR3 sequences listed, 9% to 10% were seen once.

The gene calls are TRBV3-1 and TRBJ2-2, with D unresolved. This specimen consisted of blood, obtained before antiretroviral therapy. This TCR was sampled from an adult with HIV infection. Here the CDR3 reads CASSQDPGPGNTGELFF. CDR3 bases: TGTGCCAGCAGCCAAGATCCTGGGCCGGGGAACACCGGGGAGCTGTTTTTT. Complete variable domain (other parts from reference TRBV3-1 and TRBJ2-2): DTAVSQTPKYLVTQMGNDKSIKCEQNLGHDTMYWYKQDSKKFLKIMFSYNNKELIINETVPNRFSPKSPDKAHLNLHINSLELGDSAVYFCASSQDPGPGNTGELFFGEGSRLTVL.